The 17 T cell receptor beta chains given below trace back to one sample, sequenced in a study of cytomegalovirus exposure and HLA in healthy donors. In the PCR, 60 Vbeta and 13 Jbeta primers were used. Clones were read by immunoSEQ multiplex PCR, and TCRdb kept only the in-frame ones, dropping some. Among over 90,000 clones listed, 73% were seen once. The sequenced sample consisted of PBMCs. These receptors came from a man between 40 and 49 years old in good health and CMV-seronegative.

This clone was seen a handful of times. The rearrangement joins TRBV5-5 to TRBJ1-1; 7 positions agree with TRBD1. Germline CDR1 and CDR2: SGHKS and YYEKEE (reference sequence). This CDR3 spans 13 amino acids. The ends lost 4 bases at V and 10 bases at J; junction bases unmatched: 10. CDR3 sequence: CASSLPMTGLAFF. CDR3 bases: TGTGCCAGCAGCCTACCCATGACAGGGTTAGCTTTCTTT.

The chain couples TRBV6-5 to TRBJ2-1; 7 bases align to TRBD1. CDR1 is MNHEY, CDR2 SVGAGI, per germline. The CDR3 contains 16 residues. V lost 2 bases and J lost 3; bases outside the gene matches: 7. CDR3 DNA: TGTGCCAGCAGTTACGGGGCAGGGGGAGTCTACAATGAGCAGTTCTTC. Its translation is CASSYGAGGVYNEQFF.

The chain couples TRBV4-2 to TRBJ2-1; D is possibly TRBD2 (7 bases). Deletions cut 6 bases from V and 7 bases from J, with 22 bases between. This CDR3 contains 16 residues. In germline, CDR1 is LGHNA, CDR2 YNFKEQ. As DNA, the CDR3 is TGTGCCAGCAGACCGGTGGGAGGGGGGCGAGTTAATGAGCAGTTCTTC. This sequence encodes CASRPVGGGRVNEQFF.

J is TRBJ1-5 and V is TRBV6-5; 7 bases map to TRBD1. This CDR3 contains 15 residues. The germline gives CDR1 MNHEY, CDR2 SVGAGI. The V gene end was trimmed by 4 bases and the J gene end by 0 bases; junction bases not matched to a gene: 3. The CDR3 here is CASSSQGFSNQPQHF. The CDR3 bases are TGTGCCAGCAGTTCACAGGGGTTTAGCAATCAGCCCCAGCATTTT.

This clone appeared a single time. V gene TRBV9 combines with J gene TRBJ2-2, with 8 nucleotides matching TRBD2. The germline V gene encodes CDR1 SGDLS and CDR2 YYNGEE. V was clipped by 1 base and J by 0 bases; unmatched bases: 5. This CDR3 region has 17 residues. The CDR3 coding sequence is TGTGCCAGCAGCGTAAAGCGGGGGTCCGCGAACACCGGGGAGCTGTTTTTT. This sequence encodes CASSVKRGSANTGELFF.

The gene calls are TRBV11-2 and TRBJ2-7; the match to TRBD2 covers 11 bases. The CDR3 is 15 residues long. Germline CDR1 and CDR2: SGHAT and FQNNGV. The junction had 9 bases not matched to a gene; V was cut back by 5 bases and J by 6 bases. CDR3 sequence: CASSLLPSGGFEQYF. The CDR3 DNA sequence: TGTGCCAGCAGCCTTTTACCTAGCGGGGGGTTCGAGCAGTACTTC.

V gene TRBV28 combines with J gene TRBJ2-5; 11 bases map to TRBD2. The CDR3 is 16 amino acids. Germline CDR1 MDHEN, CDR2 SYDVKM. V shed 5 bases and J 1 base; nucleotides not matched to a gene: 6. CDR3 coding DNA: TGTGCCAGCAGTCTCCCGACTAGCGGGGTCCAAGAGACCCAGTACTTC. It yields the protein CASSLPTSGVQETQYF.

V usage is TRBV5-4 and J usage is TRBJ2-5, with D hard to call. CDR1 is SGHNT and CDR2 is YYREEE in the germline V gene (reference sequence). The CDR3 sequence is 14 residues long. Trimming cost V 1 base and J 1 base, with 8 bases left between them. The CDR3 protein is CASSLTDVQETQYF. As DNA, the CDR3 is TGTGCCAGCAGCTTGACAGACGTCCAAGAGACCCAGTACTTC. The entire variable domain, with the rest obtained from reference TRBV5-4 and TRBJ2-5, is as follows: ETGVTQSPTHLIKTRGQQVTLRCSSQSGHNTVSWYQQALGQGPQFIFQYYREEENGRGNFPPRFSGLQFPNYSSELNVNALELDDSALYLCASSLTDVQETQYFGPGTRLLVL.

This chain links TRBV4-3 with TRBJ2-5; 12 bases map to TRBD2. Losses at the gene ends were 1 base for V and 4 bases for J; bases not matched to a gene: 4. CDR1 is LGHNA and CDR2 is YSLEER in the germline V gene. The CDR3 runs 16 residues. CDR3 nucleotide sequence: TGCGCCAGCAGCCAAGGCAGACTAGCGGGGGCAGAGACCCAGTACTTC. Amino acids: CASSQGRLAGAETQYF.

This clone has only one observation. The V gene is TRBV14, the J gene TRBJ2-7; D is uncertain. This CDR3 is 15 amino acids long. Trimming removed 1 base from V and 2 bases from J, with 12 bases in between. The germline gives CDR1 SGHDN, CDR2 FVKESK. CDR3 sequence (DNA): TGTGCCAGCAGCCAAGGCGGCAAGCCCCCCTACGAGCAGTACTTC. Protein: CASSQGGKPPYEQYF.

In this sample, this clone is medium-sized (0.01 to 0.1%). The genes are TRBV2 and TRBJ1-1; 9 bases agree with TRBD1. The CDR3 totals 16 residues. Unmatched junction bases numbered 16, after V lost 9 bases and J lost 5 bases. Germline-derived CDR1 and CDR2 are SNHLY and FYNNEI. CDR3 DNA sequence: TGTGCCAGTAGACACTCCCTAGGACAGGGGCATACTGAAGCTTTCTTT. This gives the protein CASRHSLGQGHTEAFF.

The chain joins TRBV11-1 to TRBJ2-7; TRBD2 might be the D (5 bases). V lost 6 bases and J lost 5, with 14 bases in between. This CDR3 is built from 13 residues. In germline, CDR1 is SGHAT, CDR2 FQDESV (reference sequence). CDR3 in amino acids: CASSYPGRDEQYF. The CDR3 region has the DNA TGTGCCAGCAGTTACCCCGGGCGGGACGAGCAGTACTTC. Full variable domain (remainder filled in from reference TRBV11-1 and TRBJ2-7): EAEVAQSPRYKITEKSQAVAFWCDPISGHATLYWYRQILGQGPELLVQFQDESVVDDSQLPKDRFSAERLKGVDSTLKIQPAELGDSAMYLCASSYPGRDEQYFGPGTRLTVT.

This sequence joins TRBV10-3 and TRBJ2-1, with 8 bases aligning to TRBD1. The trim removed 0 bases at V and 7 bases at J, leaving 5 bases unmatched. Germline V CDR1 and CDR2: ENHRY, SYGVKD. The CDR3 runs to 15 residues. CDR3 coding DNA: TGTGCCATCAGTGAGTCGCCGGACAGGGCGAATGAGCAGTTCTTC. It translates to CAISESPDRANEQFF.

This clone was counted between two and nine times. The V gene is TRBV7-9, the J gene TRBJ2-7; 10 nucleotides align to TRBD2. CDR1 is SEHNR, CDR2 FQNEAQ, per germline (reference sequence). V shed 5 bases and J 0 bases; nucleotides not matched to a gene: 7. The CDR3 consists of 16 residues. The CDR3 is CASSPRLAGSSYEQYF. In nucleotides, the CDR3 is TGTGCCAGCAGCCCGCGACTAGCGGGTTCCTCCTACGAGCAGTACTTC.

CDR3 loop: CASSFDREETQYF. CDR3 DNA sequence: TGTGCCAGCAGCTTCGACAGGGAAGAGACCCAGTACTTC. This chain joins TRBV5-4 and TRBJ2-5; 7 nucleotides align to TRBD1. The CDR3 has 13 residues. The V gene's germline CDR1 is SGHNT and CDR2 YYREEE (reference sequence). The V gene end was trimmed by 2 bases and the J gene end by 3 bases; junction bases not matched to a gene: 1.

This clone has only one observation. The rearrangement links TRBV19 to TRBJ2-7, with 7 nucleotides matching TRBD1. CDR1 is LNHDA, CDR2 SQIVND, per germline (reference sequence). CDR3 length: 18 residues. V lost 4 bases to trimming and J lost 5 bases; unmatched junction nucleotides: 20. CDR3 nucleotide sequence: TGTGCCAGTAGTAGGGCTGTTACCACAGGGGTTTTTCATCACGAGCAGTACTTC. Amino acid sequence: CASSRAVTTGVFHHEQYF.

On this clone itself: The junction and the germline gene differ at one end; a read error may be behind it. V gene TRBV14 combines with J gene TRBJ2-7; D not certain. Germline CDR1 SGHDN, CDR2 FVKESK. The CDR3 is 13 amino acids. The CDR3 DNA follows: TGTGCCAGCAGCCAAGAGGTGCGCCTTGAAAACCGCTTC. This translates into CASSQEVRLENRF.